A selection of T cell receptor beta chains follows, all from one sample in a study of cytomegalovirus exposure and HLA in healthy donors. Assay used: immunoSEQ multiplex PCR; TCRdb lists only in-frame clones, some missing. Here the sample spans 140,000 to 150,000 clones, approximately 81% being singletons. The sample was PBMCs. The receptors come from a boy aged 2 to 9 in good health and CMV-seronegative. CDR3s include the opening cysteine and the closing phenylalanine or tryptophan. A D gene is named only where the DNA matches it firmly. Not all rows give a size; the values are once, few, many and, for expanded clones, a class.

d_call	j_call	clone_size	v_call	cdr3_nt	cdr3_aa
NA	TRBJ1-2	NA	TRBV11-2	TGTGCCAGCAGCTTAAGGGGCGGCTACACCTTC	CASSLRGGYTF
NA	TRBJ1-6	NA	TRBV7-9	TGTGCCAGCAGCGCCAGGGTCGGGAATTCACCCCTCCACTTT	CASSARVGNSPLHF
NA	TRBJ2-1	NA	TRBV5-1	TGCGCCAGCAGCACGGGGGGCAGCTCCTACAATGAGCAGTTCTTC	CASSTGGSSYNEQFF
NA	TRBJ2-7	NA	TRBV29-1	TGCAGCGTCATAGAGGACAGTAGCTCCTACGAGCAGTACTTC	CSVIEDSSSYEQYF
NA	TRBJ2-7	NA	TRBV5-6	TGTGCCAGCAGCTTCGGGACTGGAACGTTCGAGCAGTACTTC	CASSFGTGTFEQYF
TRBD1	TRBJ1-1	NA	TRBV5-4	TGTGCCAGCAGCGGAAGACAGGGTCAGAACACTGAAGCTTTCTTT	CASSGRQGQNTEAFF
NA	TRBJ1-4	NA	TRBV18	TGTGCCAGCTCACCACCAGGAGCCCAGATAGAGAAACTGTTTTTT	CASSPPGAQIEKLFF
TRBD1	TRBJ2-6	NA	TRBV11-3	TGTGCCAGCAGCAGAACGTCCCGGAGACAGGGGGCACCTGGGGCCAACGTCCTGACTTTC	CASSRTSRRQGAPGANVLTF
NA	TRBJ2-1	NA	TRBV7-6	TGTGCCAGCAGCTTAGGACAGTCCTACAATGAGCAGTTCTTC	CASSLGQSYNEQFF
NA	TRBJ1-1	NA	TRBV6-5	TGTGCCAGCAGCCACCAGGACACCCACTCGGGAGCTTTCTTT	CASSHQDTHSGAFF
TRBD1	TRBJ1-1	once	TRBV6-6	TGTGCCAGCACCGCGGGACAGGAAGCTTTCTTT	CASTAGQEAFF
TRBD2	TRBJ2-7	NA	TRBV25-1	TGTGCCAGCAGTGCGTCAGGGACTACCTACGAGCAGTACTTC	CASSASGTTYEQYF
TRBD2	TRBJ2-7	NA	TRBV6-6	TGTGCCAGCAGTTACTTGGGACTAGCGGTCTACGAGCAGTACTTC	CASSYLGLAVYEQYF
NA	TRBJ1-1	NA	TRBV7-2	TGTGCCAGCAGCCAGAAGAACAGGGTGAACACTGAAGCTTTCTTT	CASSQKNRVNTEAFF
NA	TRBJ2-1	NA	TRBV27	TGTGCCAGCGTGGAGCGGGCCCGCTCCTACAATGAGCAGTTCTTC	CASVERARSYNEQFF
TRBD1	TRBJ1-2	NA	TRBV13	TGTGCCAGCAGCGCCGGGACAGCCTATGGCTACACCTTC	CASSAGTAYGYTF